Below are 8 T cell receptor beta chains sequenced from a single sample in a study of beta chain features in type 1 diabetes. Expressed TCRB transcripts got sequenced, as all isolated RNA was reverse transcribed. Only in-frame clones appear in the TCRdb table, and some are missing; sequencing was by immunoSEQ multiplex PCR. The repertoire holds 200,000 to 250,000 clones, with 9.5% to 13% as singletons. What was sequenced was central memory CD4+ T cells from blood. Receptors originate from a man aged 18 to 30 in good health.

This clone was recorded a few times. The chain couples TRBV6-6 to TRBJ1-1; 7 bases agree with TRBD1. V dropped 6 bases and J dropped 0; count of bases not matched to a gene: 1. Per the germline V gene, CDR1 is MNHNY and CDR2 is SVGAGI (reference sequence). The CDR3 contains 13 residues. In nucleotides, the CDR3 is TGTGCCAGCAGGGACAGGATGAACACTGAAGCTTTCTTT. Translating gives CASRDRMNTEAFF.

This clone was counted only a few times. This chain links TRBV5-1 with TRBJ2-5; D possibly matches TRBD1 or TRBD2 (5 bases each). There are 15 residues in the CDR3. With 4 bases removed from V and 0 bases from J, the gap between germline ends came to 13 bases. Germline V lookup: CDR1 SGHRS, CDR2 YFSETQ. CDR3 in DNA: TGCGCCAGCAGCCCCGGGGCAGGGCACCAAGAGACCCAGTACTTC. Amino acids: CASSPGAGHQETQYF.

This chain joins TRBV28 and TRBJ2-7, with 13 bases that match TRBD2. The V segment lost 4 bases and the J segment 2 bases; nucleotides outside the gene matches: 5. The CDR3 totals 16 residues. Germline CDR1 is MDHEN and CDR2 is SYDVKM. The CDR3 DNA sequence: TGTGCCAGCAGTTCCCTCGGACTAGCGGGGGCCTACGAGCAGTACTTC. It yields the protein CASSSLGLAGAYEQYF.

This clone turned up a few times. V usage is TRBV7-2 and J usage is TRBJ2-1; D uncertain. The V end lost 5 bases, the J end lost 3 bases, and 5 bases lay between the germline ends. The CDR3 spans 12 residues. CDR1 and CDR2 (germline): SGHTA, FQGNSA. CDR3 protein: CASSDLYNEQFF. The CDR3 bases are TGTGCCAGCAGCGATCTCTACAATGAGCAGTTCTTC.

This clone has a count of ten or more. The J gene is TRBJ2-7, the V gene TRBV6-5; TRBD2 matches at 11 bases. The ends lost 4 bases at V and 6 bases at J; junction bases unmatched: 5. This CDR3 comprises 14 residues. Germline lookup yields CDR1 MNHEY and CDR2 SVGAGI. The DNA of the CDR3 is TGTGCCAGCAGTTTCCGACTAGCGGGAAGCGAGCAGTACTTC. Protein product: CASSFRLAGSEQYF.

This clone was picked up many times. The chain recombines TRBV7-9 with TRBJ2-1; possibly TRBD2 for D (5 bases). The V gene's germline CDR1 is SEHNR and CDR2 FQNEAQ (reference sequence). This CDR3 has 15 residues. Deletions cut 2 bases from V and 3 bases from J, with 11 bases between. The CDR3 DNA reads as TGTGCCAGCAGCTTAACGGGGAACCTCTACAATGAGCAGTTCTTC. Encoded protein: CASSLTGNLYNEQFF. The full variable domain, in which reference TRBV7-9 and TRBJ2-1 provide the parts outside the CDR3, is DTGVSQNPRHKITKRGQNVTFRCDPISEHNRLYWYRQTLGQGPEFLTYFQNEAQLEKSRLLSDRFSAERPKGSFSTLEIQRTEQGDSAMYLCASSLTGNLYNEQFFGPGTRLTVL.

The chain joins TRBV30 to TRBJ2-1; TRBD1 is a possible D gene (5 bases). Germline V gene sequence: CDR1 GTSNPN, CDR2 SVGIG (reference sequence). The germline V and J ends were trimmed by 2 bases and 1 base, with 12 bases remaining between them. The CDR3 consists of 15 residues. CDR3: CAWSSTEQSYNEQFF. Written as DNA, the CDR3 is TGTGCCTGGAGTTCGACAGAACAATCCTACAATGAGCAGTTCTTC. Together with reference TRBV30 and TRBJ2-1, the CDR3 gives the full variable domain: SQTIHQWPATLVQPVGSPLSLECTVEGTSNPNLYWYRQAAGRGLQLLFYSVGIGQISSEVPQNLSASRPQDRQFILSSKKLLLSDSGFYLCAWSSTEQSYNEQFFGPGTRLTVL.

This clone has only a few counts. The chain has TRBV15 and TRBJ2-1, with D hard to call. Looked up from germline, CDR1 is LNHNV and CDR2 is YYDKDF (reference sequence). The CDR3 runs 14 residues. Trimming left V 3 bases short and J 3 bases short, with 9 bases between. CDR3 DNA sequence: TGTGCCACCAGCAGCAGAGAGTTCTACAATGAGCAGTTCTTC. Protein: CATSSREFYNEQFF.